This T cell receptor beta chain was captured in a study of T cells in Graves' hyperthyroidism and ophthalmopathy. Study findings and constraints: Expanded thyroid clonotypes (above 0.001) were mostly also found in blood.

Graves' hyperthyroidism was deemed stable absent ophthalmopathy progression within 18 months. Researchers barred patients who had uncontrolled infection, other autoimmune disease, pregnancy or lactation. In making diagnoses, clinical symptoms, serum thyroxine and TRAb, thyroid ultrasound and orbital computed tomography were all used. Amplified TCR beta CDR3 regions came from RNA transcripts. HTBI primers were employed in a first-round RT-PCR of the TCR CDR3. One entry per CDR3 protein, called by TCRdb with MiXCR from the multiplex PCR reads. The table shows about 540,000 distinct CDR3 sequences, with about 43% occurring only once. On this clonotype itself: The antigen is undetermined.

With 7 bases removed from V and 2 bases from J, the gap between germline ends came to 9 bases. The CDR3 spans 12 residues. The germline gives CDR1 SQVTM, CDR2 ANQGSEA. This chain links TRBV29-1 with TRBJ1-3; D perhaps matches TRBD1 (5 bases). The sequenced material came from peripheral blood or thyroid tissue (not recorded which). The source is a woman between 18 and 30 years old with Graves' hyperthyroidism. This CDR3 reads CSAGAPGNTIYF. The CDR3, as DNA: TGCAGCGCCGGGGCGCCTGGAAACACCATATATTTT.